Below, 21 T cell receptor beta chains from the same sample are listed, as sequenced in a study of early T cells in non-severe SARS-CoV-2 infection. TCRdb reanalysed the 5' RACE reads using MiXCR and keeps one entry per CDR3 protein. The sample has roughly 80,000 distinct CDR3 sequences; 6% to 7% are singletons. Sequencing input: whole blood. The receptor source for this set is an adult who was a healthcare worker with PCR-confirmed SARS-CoV-2 infection or an uninfected control (not recorded which).

This clonotype showed up just a few times. The genes are TRBV20-1 and TRBJ1-2; TRBD1 agrees at 8 bases. This CDR3 is built from 15 residues. Trimming took 2 bases from V and 0 from J; bases not matched to a gene: 5. Germline CDR1 DFQATT, CDR2 SNEGSKA (reference sequence). CDR3 loop: CSARNTQGANYGYTF. In DNA, the CDR3 is TGCAGTGCTAGAAATACACAGGGGGCTAACTATGGCTACACCTTC.

This clonotype has ten or more counts. This rearrangement joins TRBV5-4 to TRBJ2-6; a possible D gene is TRBD1 (5 bases). Trimming shortened V by 0 bases and J by 2 bases, and 18 bases separated the two germline ends. Germline CDR1 SGHNT, CDR2 YYREEE (reference sequence). This CDR3 contains 19 residues. For the CDR3, the DNA is TGTGCCAGCAGCTTGGCCGGTCGGCAGGGCATTCCTGGGGCCAACGTCCTGACTTTC. The encoded protein is CASSLAGRQGIPGANVLTF.

This clonotype was counted a few times. The chain employs TRBV6-2 or TRBV6-3 and TRBJ2-1, with a possible D match to TRBD1 (6 bases). There are 15 residues in the CDR3. Trimming took 6 bases from V and 4 from J, leaving 16 bases between them. Germline V gives CDR1 MNHEY, CDR2 SVGEGT. The CDR3 loop reads CASRPTGLGYNEQFF. The CDR3 bases are TGTGCCAGCAGGCCGACAGGCCTGGGGTACAATGAGCAGTTCTTC.

This clonotype was counted a few times. The V call is TRBV12-3 or TRBV12-4, the J call TRBJ2-1, with D maybe TRBD2 (5 bases). Trimming cost V 1 base and J 9 bases, with 16 bases left between them. The CDR3 has 15 residues. The CDR3 DNA follows: TGTGCCAGCAGTTTAGGTGGTAGCGCGAAGAGTGAGCAGTTCTTC. Its translation is CASSLGGSAKSEQFF.

Many counts were recorded for this clonotype. The gene calls are TRBV18 and TRBJ2-7, with TRBD1 matching 8 bases. This CDR3 has 13 amino acids. J was trimmed by 4 bases and V by 6 bases; bases with no gene match: 5. The germline V gene has CDR1 KGHSH and CDR2 LQKENI. The CDR3 is CASSQTGGYEQYF. CDR3 coding DNA: TGTGCCAGCTCCCAAACAGGGGGATACGAGCAGTACTTC.

This clonotype has a handful of counts. The chain has TRBV7-6 and TRBJ2-7, with 12 bases identical to TRBD1. The CDR3 consists of 14 residues. V was pared by 5 bases and J by 6 bases, with 5 bases of the junction left unmatched. The germline CDR1 and CDR2 sequences are SGHVS and FNYEAQ. The CDR3, as DNA: TGTGCCAGCAGCCCTCCGGGACAGGGGGCCGAGCAGTACTTC. Residues: CASSPPGQGAEQYF.

This clonotype came up a few times. The chain joins TRBV7-2 to TRBJ2-3; no clear D. Deletions cut 5 bases from V and 5 bases from J, with 11 bases between. The CDR3 totals 13 residues. CDR1 and CDR2 (germline): SGHTA, FQGNSA. DNA for the CDR3: TGTGCCAGCAGCACCGGACCACAAGATACGCAGTATTTT. Its translation is CASSTGPQDTQYF. Together with reference TRBV7-2 and TRBJ2-3, the CDR3 gives the full variable domain: GAGVSQSPSNKVTEKGKDVELRCDPISGHTALYWYRQSLGQGLEFLIYFQGNSAPDKSGLPSDRFSAERTGGSVSTLTIQRTQQEDSAVYLCASSTGPQDTQYFGPGTRLTVL.

Only one count was recorded for this clonotype. The junction does not match germline at one end; this may be a read error. The CDR3 DNA is TGTGCCAGCAGCTTAGATACCTCCTACGAGCAGTCCTTC. Residues: CASSLDTSYEQSF. This chain links TRBV7-9 with TRBJ2-7; no definite D call. The CDR3 sequence is 13 residues long. Germline values: CDR1 SEHNR, CDR2 FQNEAQ (reference sequence).

The sample holds many counts of this clonotype. V and J are TRBV10-2 and TRBJ2-2, with D possibly matching TRBD2 (5 bases). CDR3 size: 14 residues. In germline, CDR1 is WSHSY, CDR2 SAAADI. V was clipped by 7 bases and J by 5 bases, with 14 bases between them. As DNA, the CDR3 is TGCGCCAGCACAGCGGTAGTTGGAACCGGGGAGCTGTTTTTT. Protein sequence: CASTAVVGTGELFF.

This clonotype appeared a few times. The gene calls are TRBV28 and TRBJ2-1, with TRBD2 matching 11 bases. Germline V gene sequence: CDR1 MDHEN, CDR2 SYDVKM. V lost 6 bases to trimming and J lost 5 bases; unmatched junction nucleotides: 3. CDR3 size: 14 residues. As DNA, the CDR3 is TGTGCCAGCAGACTAGCGGGGGAGAACAATGAGCAGTTCTTC. Its translation is CASRLAGENNEQFF.

This clonotype came up many times. The rearrangement links TRBV6-2 or TRBV6-3 to TRBJ1-1; possible D gene TRBD1, 6 bases. The CDR3 consists of 16 residues. CDR1 and CDR2 (germline): MNHEY, SVGEGT. V lost 1 base and J lost 1, with 13 bases in between. The CDR3 protein is CASSYLGQRRNTEAFF. CDR3 sequence (DNA): TGTGCCAGCAGTTACTTGGGACAAAGAAGGAACACTGAAGCTTTCTTT.

This clonotype appeared many times. The gene calls are TRBV7-9 and TRBJ2-1, with 7 bases lining up with TRBD1. Germline V CDR1 and CDR2: SEHNR, FQNEAQ (reference sequence). V shed 6 bases, J shed 2 bases, and the junction held 7 bases outside the gene matches. The CDR3 loop spans 15 amino acids. CDR3 protein: CASRDDRAPYNEQFF. CDR3 bases: TGTGCCAGCAGGGATGACAGGGCGCCCTACAATGAGCAGTTCTTC.

This clonotype was found many times. This chain connects TRBV20-1 to TRBJ2-7, with 9 nucleotides matching TRBD1. J was trimmed by 0 bases and V by 3 bases; bases with no gene match: 15. There are 18 residues in the CDR3. Germline V gene lookup returns CDR1 DFQATT and CDR2 SNEGSKA (reference sequence). For the CDR3, the DNA is TGCAGTGCTAGCCCAGCTTGGGGGGACAGGGAAACCTCCTACGAGCAGTACTTC. This encodes CSASPAWGDRETSYEQYF.

This clonotype has at least ten counts. The chain is built from TRBV28 and TRBJ1-1, with D possibly matching TRBD1 (5 bases). The CDR3 loop spans 16 amino acids. Germline CDR1 MDHEN, CDR2 SYDVKM. V was trimmed by 3 bases and J by 6 bases, leaving 20 bases between them. CDR3 sequence (DNA): TGTGCCAGCAGTTTTTCACTTGGTCAGGGAGTCCCTGAAGCTTTCTTT. It specifies CASSFSLGQGVPEAFF.

The sample holds a few counts of this clonotype. The chain recombines TRBV14 with TRBJ2-1; 15 bases map to TRBD2. Germline lookup yields CDR1 SGHDN and CDR2 FVKESK. Trimming removed 0 bases from V and 6 bases from J; junction bases left unmatched: 6. CDR3 length: 18 residues. CDR3 protein: CASSQESGLAGGINEQFF. CDR3 sequence (DNA): TGTGCCAGCAGCCAAGAGTCGGGACTAGCGGGAGGAATCAATGAGCAGTTCTTC.

This clonotype showed up many times. This rearrangement joins TRBV12-3 or TRBV12-4 to TRBJ1-6, with TRBD1 as a possible D gene (5 bases). V lost 6 bases, J lost 10 bases, and 16 bases lay in between. CDR3 size: 14 residues. DNA of the CDR3: TGTGCCAGCAGACCTAGGACACTTAGATCACCCCTCCACTTT. It codes for CASRPRTLRSPLHF.

This clonotype was seen repeatedly, ten times or more. V gene TRBV11-2 combines with J gene TRBJ2-2; D might be TRBD1 (6 bases). The CDR3 is 14 residues long. The V end was cut by 5 bases, the J end by 7 bases, with 14 bases between. Germline-derived CDR1 and CDR2 are SGHAT and FQNNGV. The CDR3 DNA reads TGTGCCAGCAGCATCACAGGGTCGGGCGGGGAGCTGTTTTTT. Protein product: CASSITGSGGELFF.

This chain connects TRBV7-2 to TRBJ2-7; D ambiguous. V dropped 0 bases and J dropped 1 base, with 7 bases sitting between them. The CDR3 runs to 14 residues. Germline V gene data show CDR1 as SGHTA and CDR2 as FQGNSA. In DNA, the CDR3 is TGTGCCAGCAGCTTAGCTATTTTATCCTACGAGCAGTACTTC. Translating it yields CASSLAILSYEQYF.

This clonotype was detected only a few times. The chain uses TRBV7-2 and TRBJ2-2, with D perhaps TRBD1 (5 bases). Trimming cost V 0 bases and J 0 bases, with 8 bases left between them. Germline CDR1 reads SGHTA; CDR2 reads FQGNSA. This CDR3 region has 16 residues. The CDR3 loop is CASSLADRTNTGELFF. CDR3 DNA: TGTGCCAGCAGCTTAGCAGACAGAACGAACACCGGGGAGCTGTTTTTT.

The chain employs TRBV12-3 or TRBV12-4 and TRBJ2-3; 7 bases agree with TRBD2. This CDR3 comprises 15 residues. V lost 3 bases to trimming and J lost 5 bases; unmatched junction nucleotides: 8. CDR3 sequence reads: CASSFAGGRGDTQYF. The DNA for the CDR3 is TGTGCCAGCAGTTTCGCCGGGGGGAGGGGAGATACGCAGTATTTT.

This clonotype was picked up many times. This chain joins TRBV27 and TRBJ1-1; TRBD1 aligns across 10 bases. V lost 5 bases to trimming and J lost 5 bases; unmatched junction nucleotides: 8. Germline assignment: CDR1 MNHEY and CDR2 SMNVEV (reference sequence). The CDR3 is made up of 15 amino acids. CDR3 bases: TGTGCCAGCAGTAAATTACCGGACAGGGGGACTGAAGCTTTCTTT. It codes for CASSKLPDRGTEAFF.